This T cell receptor beta chain came from a study of T cells in women clearing cervical HPV infection. Method: immunoSEQ multiplex PCR; TCRdb's copy keeps in-frame clones and lacks some. This sample's clone table lists over 15,000 clones. The CDR3 extends over 15 amino acids. Deletions cut 0 bases from V and 7 bases from J, with 15 bases between. Germline V CDR1 and CDR2: SGHTA, FQGNSA. As concerns this clone: Its matching antigen is unknown. The read ends 3 residues shy of where the CDR3 ends; the end is completed using the germline J gene.

Prevalent HPV16 infections were excluded; only incident single HPV16 infections included. Study-wide findings and caveats: Cases and controls were distinguished at AUC 0.65 to 0.85 by richness and V genes.

This TCR derives from a woman aged 18-69 years with a cervical HPV16 infection that either progressed to CIN3+ or cleared (not recorded which). The rearrangement uses TRBV7-2 and TRBJ1-1, with a tentative D call TRBD1 (5 bases). Sequenced material: blood buffy coat. The CDR3 protein is CASSLAAFRAGEAFF. The covered CDR3 bases are TGTGCCAGCAGCTTAGCAGCTTTCAGGGCCGGTGAA.